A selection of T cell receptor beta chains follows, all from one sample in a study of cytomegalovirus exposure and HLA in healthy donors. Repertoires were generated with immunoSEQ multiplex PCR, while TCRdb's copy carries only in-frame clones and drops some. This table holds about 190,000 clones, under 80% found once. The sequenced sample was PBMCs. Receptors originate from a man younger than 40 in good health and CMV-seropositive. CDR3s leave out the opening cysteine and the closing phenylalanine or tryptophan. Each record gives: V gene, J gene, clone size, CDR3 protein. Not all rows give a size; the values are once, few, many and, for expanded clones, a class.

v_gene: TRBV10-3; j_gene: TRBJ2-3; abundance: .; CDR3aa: AISERETDTQY
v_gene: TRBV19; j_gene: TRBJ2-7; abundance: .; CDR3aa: ASSILGGIYEQY
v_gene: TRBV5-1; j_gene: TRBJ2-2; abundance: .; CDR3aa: ASSTNTGELF
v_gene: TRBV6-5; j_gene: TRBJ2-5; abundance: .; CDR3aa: ASSYSAGVETQY
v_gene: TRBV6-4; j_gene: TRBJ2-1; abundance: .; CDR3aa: ASSDSSEPLSSYNEQF
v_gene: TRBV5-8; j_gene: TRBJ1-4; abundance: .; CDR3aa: ASSSGRAGANEKLF
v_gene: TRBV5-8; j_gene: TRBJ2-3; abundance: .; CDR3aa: ASRRQGSDTQY
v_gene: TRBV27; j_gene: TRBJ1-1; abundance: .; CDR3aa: ASSPRGAVGNTEAF
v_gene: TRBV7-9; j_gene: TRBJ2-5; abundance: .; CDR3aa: SSTPPGEETQY
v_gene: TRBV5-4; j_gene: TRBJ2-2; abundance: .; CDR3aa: ASSFKQGTGELF
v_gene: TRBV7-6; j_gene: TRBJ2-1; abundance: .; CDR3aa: ASSLVIHEQF
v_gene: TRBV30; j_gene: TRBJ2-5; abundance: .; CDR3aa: AWSRGASETQY
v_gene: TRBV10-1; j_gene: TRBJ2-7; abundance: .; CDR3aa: ASNEEAGNRSYEQY
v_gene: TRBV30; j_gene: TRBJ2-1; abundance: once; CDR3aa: AWSHLAGGRNEQF
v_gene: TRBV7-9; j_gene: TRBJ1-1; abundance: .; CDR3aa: ASSLGNRGRNTEAF
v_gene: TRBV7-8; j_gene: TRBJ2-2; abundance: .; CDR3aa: ASSKASGGTNTGELF